These 7 T cell receptor beta chains share one sample of origin, sequenced in a study of blood T cell repertoires in COVID-19. Clones were read by immunoSEQ multiplex PCR, and TCRdb kept only the in-frame ones, dropping some. The top ten hold 2.9% of the sample, which has about 150,000 clones, approximately 80% seen once. Sequencing was done on a sample of peripheral blood. The source of these receptors is a woman aged 60 to 75 with acute or convalescent COVID-19.

In its sample, this clone was seen once. The chain is built from TRBV27 and TRBJ2-2; tentatively, D is TRBD1 (6 bases). Germline V gene sequence: CDR1 MNHEY, CDR2 SMNVEV (reference sequence). The CDR3 is made up of 16 amino acids. V lost 2 bases and J lost 2, with 12 bases in between. Written as DNA, the CDR3 is TGTGCCAGCAGTTTAACAGGACAGCCTAACACCGGGGAGCTGTTTTTT. Translating it yields CASSLTGQPNTGELFF.

This clone was picked up a small number of times. The chain employs TRBV5-1 and TRBJ1-2, with 8 nucleotides matching TRBD1. Germline assignment: CDR1 SGHRS and CDR2 YFSETQ. Trimming took 0 bases from V and 5 from J; bases not matched to a gene: 6. This CDR3 comprises 15 residues. The CDR3 DNA reads as TGCGCCAGCAGCTTGGGGGACAGGTGGATATATGGCTACACCTTC. Protein sequence: CASSLGDRWIYGYTF.

This clone was found a few times. The V call is TRBV5-1, the J call TRBJ2-1; 9 bases agree with TRBD2. CDR3 length: 15 amino acids. Trimming cost V 1 base and J 8 bases; bases outside gene matches: 7. Germline CDR1 and CDR2: SGHRS and YFSETQ. CDR3 nucleotide sequence: TGCGCCAGCAGCTTGAGCCAGCGGGGGGTCGATGAGCAGTTCTTC. Amino acid sequence: CASSLSQRGVDEQFF.

The CDR3 here is CASSGQFGYTF. CDR3 nucleotide sequence: TGTGCCAGCAGTGGACAGTTTGGCTACACCTTC. The rearrangement joins TRBV6-2 or TRBV6-3 to TRBJ1-2; tentative D call: TRBD1 (6 bases). Germline CDR1 is MNHEY and CDR2 is SVGEGT. This CDR3 contains 11 residues. V lost 5 bases, J lost 7 bases, and 8 bases lay in between.

This chain connects TRBV11-2 to TRBJ2-7; 10 positions match TRBD1. The CDR3 loop spans 14 amino acids. Germline-derived CDR1 and CDR2 are SGHAT and FQNNGV. J lost 6 bases, V lost 3 bases, and 5 bases had no gene match. The CDR3 nucleotides read TGTGCCAGCAGCTTTATCCGGGACAGGGGCGAGCAGTACTTC. Encoded protein: CASSFIRDRGEQYF.

This chain joins TRBV6-2 or TRBV6-3 and TRBJ2-5; 11 bases line up with TRBD2. This CDR3 contains 15 residues. CDR1 and CDR2 from the germline V gene are MNHEY and SVGEGT. V dropped 5 bases and J dropped 0; count of bases not matched to a gene: 2. The CDR3 spells CASSRLAGYQETQYF. As DNA, the CDR3 is TGTGCCAGCAGTCGACTAGCGGGGTACCAAGAGACCCAGTACTTC.

The chain combines TRBV7-9 with TRBJ1-5, with a weak D call TRBD1 (6 bases). The CDR3 totals 16 residues. V was pared by 2 bases and J by 1 base, with 12 bases between. Looked up from germline, CDR1 is SEHNR and CDR2 is FQNEAQ (reference sequence). Here the CDR3 reads CASSLQQGVSNQPQHF. CDR3 DNA: TGTGCCAGCAGCTTACAACAGGGTGTAAGCAATCAGCCCCAGCATTTT.